This TCR beta chain was found in a study of cytomegalovirus exposure and HLA in healthy donors. Study at large: Sequencing of around 200 million T cells in an earlier analysis found around 120 million unique TCR beta sequences. Study results and limitations: Later on, a genetic analysis was performed. It linked a missense variant in DCLRE1C with V- and J-gene trimming of TCR beta. A later examination showed that TCR association rates differed by HLA locus, with DRB1 most and HLA-C fewest. Most subjects had HLA-A and HLA-B alleles reportedly predicted accurately by TCR beta sequences.

V shed 1 base and J shed 1 base, with 4 bases lying between them. This CDR3 is 14 amino acids long. The germline CDR1 and CDR2 sequences are MDHEN and SYDVKM. PCR used 60 Vbeta primers and 13 Jbeta primers. Some clones are missing from TCRdb's copy, which holds only in-frame ones; the method was immunoSEQ multiplex PCR. Among hundreds of thousands of clones listed, around 70% were seen once. Turning to this clone: The antigen is undetermined.

The rearrangement joins TRBV28 to TRBJ2-2; D not resolved. The sequenced material came from PBMCs. The sequence derives from a man aged 35 to 55 in good health and CMV-seropositive. CDR3 loop: CASSLYRNTGELFF. Here the CDR3 DNA reads TGTGCCAGCAGTTTATATCGGAACACCGGGGAGCTGTTTTTT.